The present T cell receptor beta chain was sequenced within a study of T cells after yellow fever vaccination. Study-level points and caveats: Sorted repertoires could include abundant contaminating clonotypes from bulk cells.

They built TCR cDNA with 5'RACE template switching, a step that put in a universal primer site and UMIs. MiXCR, run by TCRdb on the 5' RACE reads, gives a single entry per CDR3 protein. The repertoire has about 350,000 distinct CDR3 sequences, about 8.3% of them found once; the top ten carry 17%. CDR3 length equals 13 residues. The V gene's germline CDR1 is MNHEY and CDR2 SVGEGT. The V and J ends lost 7 bases and 1 base respectively, with 11 bases between them. This clonotype occurred a few times. Its antigen is currently unknown. The J gene is TRBJ2-7, the V gene TRBV6-2 or TRBV6-3; D may be TRBD1 (6 bases). This sample comprised PBMCs, obtained around 45 days after the first yellow fever vaccination. The receptor was derived from a man aged 18-30 years who received the YFV17D yellow fever vaccine. The CDR3 DNA sequence: TGTGCCAGCACCAGAGGACAGTCCTACGAGCAGTACGTC. Protein: CASTRGQSYEQYV.